This TCR beta chain was obtained from a study of shared clonotypes between healthy human individuals. Turning to the study itself: The cohort had two women and three men, ages 18 to 49.

The study, taken as a whole, reports: There were few donors, and this limited the genetic and exposure-history diversity represented.

This CDR3 comprises 14 residues. V lost 8 bases and J lost 2, with 13 bases in between. Germline CDR1 reads KGHSH; CDR2 reads LQKENI. Authors' processing steps: ImmunoSEQ sequences covered only the junction and lacked quality scores; filtering therefore differed. Clones were sequenced by immunoSEQ multiplex PCR, and TCRdb holds only the in-frame ones, with some missing. The D gene and trimming were derived from the DNA, and the V and J assignments and clone size from that table. Of hundreds of thousands of clones in the sample, roughly three quarters were seen once. Around 82 million PBMCs supplied genomic DNA for unsorted samples. This clone was seen only a few times. The antigen is unknown.

This sequence was found in a middle-aged woman in good health. Some clones in this sample may be carry-over from other donors' samples. The sample consisted of PBMCs. The gene calls are TRBV18 and TRBJ2-1; the D is unclear. In nucleotides, the CDR3 is TGTGCCAGCAAGCGACGAGAGGCCTACAATGAGCAGTTCTTC. Protein: CASKRREAYNEQFF.